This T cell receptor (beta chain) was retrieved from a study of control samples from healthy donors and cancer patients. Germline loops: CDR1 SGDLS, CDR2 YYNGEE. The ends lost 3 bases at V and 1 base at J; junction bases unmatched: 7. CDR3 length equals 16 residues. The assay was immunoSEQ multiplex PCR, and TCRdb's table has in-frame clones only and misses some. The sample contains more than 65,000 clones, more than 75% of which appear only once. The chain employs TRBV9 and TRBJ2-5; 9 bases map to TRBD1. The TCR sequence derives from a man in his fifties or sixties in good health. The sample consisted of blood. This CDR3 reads CASSAPGQGFQETQYF. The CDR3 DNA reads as TGTGCCAGCAGCGCTCCGGGACAGGGATTCCAAGAGACCCAGTACTTC.